The next 13 T cell receptor beta chains were all read from a single sample in a study of Graves' ophthalmopathy and Graves' hyperthyroidism. Amplifying from RNA transcripts, the study obtained TCR beta CDR3 regions. Scientists carried out first-round RT-PCR using HTBI primers and then a second-round multiplex PCR. TCRdb reprocessed the multiplex PCR reads with MiXCR, giving one entry per CDR3 protein. The sample carries about 230,000 distinct CDR3 sequences, 40% to 50% recorded once. The sequenced sample was peripheral blood. Receptors were obtained from an adult man with Graves' ophthalmopathy.

This clonotype was detected a few times. The V and J genes are TRBV7-9 and TRBJ2-5; 10 bases are a match to TRBD2. Trimming removed 5 bases from V and 1 base from J; junction bases left unmatched: 7. This CDR3 is 16 amino acids long. Germline-derived CDR1 and CDR2 are SEHNR and FQNEAQ (reference sequence). The CDR3 bases are TGTGCCAGCAGCCTCCGACTAGCGGGTTTCCAAGAGACCCAGTACTTC. It specifies CASSLRLAGFQETQYF. Together with reference TRBV7-9 and TRBJ2-5, the CDR3 gives the full variable domain: DTGVSQNPRHKITKRGQNVTFRCDPISEHNRLYWYRQTLGQGPEFLTYFQNEAQLEKSRLLSDRFSAERPKGSFSTLEIQRTEQGDSAMYLCASSLRLAGFQETQYFGPGTRLLVL.

This clonotype occurred a few times. The V gene is TRBV19, the J gene TRBJ1-1, with D perhaps TRBD1 (5 bases). With 3 bases removed from V and 3 bases from J, the gap between germline ends came to 8 bases. Germline lookup yields CDR1 LNHDA and CDR2 SQIVND (reference sequence). This CDR3 spans 13 amino acids. CDR3 amino acids: CASSIFRDTEAFF. The CDR3 DNA reads TGTGCCAGTAGTATCTTCAGGGACACTGAAGCTTTCTTT.

This clonotype was recorded a few times. The rearrangement joins TRBV19 to TRBJ2-7; TRBD1 matches at 9 bases. The CDR3 spans 15 residues. Germline CDR1 reads LNHDA; CDR2 reads SQIVND (reference sequence). V was pared by 3 bases and J by 5 bases, with 8 bases of the junction left unmatched. CDR3 nucleotide sequence: TGTGCCAGTAGTATGGTCGGGACAGGGTTGCACGAGCAGTACTTC. As protein: CASSMVGTGLHEQYF.

V usage is TRBV5-1 and J usage is TRBJ2-2; 8 bases are shared with TRBD2. This CDR3 spans 14 amino acids. Trimming removed 5 bases from V and 6 bases from J; junction bases left unmatched: 6. Germline loops: CDR1 SGHRS, CDR2 YFSETQ. In DNA form, the CDR3 reads TGCGCCAGCAGACGGGAGGGAGATGCCGGGGAGCTGTTTTTT. Translating it yields CASRREGDAGELFF.

The chain has TRBV2 and TRBJ1-1; TRBD1 might be the D (6 bases). There are 15 residues in the CDR3. The germline V and J ends were trimmed by 1 base and 1 base, with 10 bases remaining between them. Germline CDR1 SNHLY, CDR2 FYNNEI. Here the CDR3 DNA reads TGTGCCAGCAGTGAAGGGGGGGCGAGGAACACTGAAGCTTTCTTT. The encoded protein is CASSEGGARNTEAFF.

The chain uses TRBV20-1 and TRBJ2-2, with D perhaps matching TRBD1 (6 bases). This CDR3 is 16 amino acids long. From germline, CDR1 is DFQATT and CDR2 SNEGSKA (reference sequence). V lost 1 base, J lost 3 bases, and 15 bases lay in between. The CDR3, as DNA: TGCAGTGCTAGAGGAAAAGGGGGTACGGACACCGGGGAGCTGTTTTTT. It translates to CSARGKGGTDTGELFF.

This clonotype showed up just a few times. Mismatch with germline at one junction end may stem from a read error. The V and J genes are TRBV4-1 and TRBJ2-5; no definite D call. The CDR3 consists of 11 residues. Germline CDR1 is MGHRA and CDR2 is YSYEKL. The DNA of the CDR3 is TGTGCCAGCAGCTTGGACGGGACCCAGTACTTC. This translates into CASSLDGTQYF.

This clonotype was recorded many times. This chain uses TRBV5-8 with TRBJ2-2; D possibly corresponds to TRBD1 (5 bases). Trimming pared 0 bases from V and 5 bases from J, leaving 11 bases between. CDR1 and CDR2 from the germline V gene are SGHTS and YDEGEE. The CDR3 is 15 amino acids. As DNA, the CDR3 is TGTGCCAGCAGCTTGGTTCAGGGCCGGACCGGGGAGCTGTTTTTT. Amino acids: CASSLVQGRTGELFF. The full variable domain, completed using reference TRBV5-8 and TRBJ2-2, is EAGVTQSPTHLIKTRGQQATLRCSPISGHTSVYWYQQALGLGLQFLLWYDEGEERNRGNFPPRFSGRQFPNYSSELNVNALELEDSALYLCASSLVQGRTGELFFGEGSRLTVL.

This clonotype was found many times. The DNA for the CDR3 is TGTGCCAGCAGGAGAGGGGGAACCTACGAGCAGTACTTC. Translating it yields CASRRGGTYEQYF. V gene TRBV25-1 combines with J gene TRBJ2-7; D is perhaps TRBD1 (6 bases). Germline lookup yields CDR1 MGHDK and CDR2 SYGVNS. This CDR3 comprises 13 residues. V was cut by 6 bases and J by 2 bases, with 11 bases left in between.

The chain employs TRBV2 and TRBJ1-4, with D maybe TRBD1 (5 bases). Per the germline V gene, CDR1 is SNHLY and CDR2 is FYNNEI. V lost 3 bases, J lost 4 bases, and 9 bases lay in between. The CDR3 contains 14 residues. The CDR3 protein is CASSEGRDNEKLFF. The CDR3 bases are TGTGCCAGCAGTGAGGGGCGAGATAATGAAAAACTGTTTTTT.

This clonotype was found a few times. The CDR3 region is CSVGGTGDLVFYEQYF. CDR3 bases: TGCAGCGTTGGCGGGACAGGGGATTTGGTCTTCTACGAGCAGTACTTC. The J gene is TRBJ2-7, the V gene TRBV29-1; 10 bases line up with TRBD1. The V gene end was trimmed by 4 bases and the J gene end by 3 bases; junction bases not matched to a gene: 12. The CDR3 is 16 amino acids. Germline V gives CDR1 SQVTM, CDR2 ANQGSEA.

This clonotype was picked up a small number of times. The V call is TRBV19, the J call TRBJ1-1; the D is unclear. CDR1 LNHDA and CDR2 SQIVND come from the germline V gene (reference sequence). This CDR3 is 14 amino acids long. Trimming shortened V by 4 bases and J by 8 bases, and 17 bases separated the two germline ends. CDR3 DNA sequence: TGTGCCAGTAGTACTTGGGATCTCCCGGGCGAAGCTTTCTTT. It encodes CASSTWDLPGEAFF.

Note on this clonotype: This may arise from a read error, as a much more abundant clone is one base away. The chain carries TRBV20-1 and TRBJ1-1; 8 bases are a match to TRBD1. Trimming removed 3 bases from V and 7 bases from J; junction bases left unmatched: 4. The germline gives CDR1 DFQATT, CDR2 SNEGSKA (reference sequence). The CDR3 spans 12 residues. CDR3 protein: CSARDRVDEAFF. CDR3 nucleotide sequence: TGCAGTGCTAGGGACAGGGTTGATGAAGCTTTCTTT.